This entry lists 3 T cell receptor beta chains sequenced from one sample in a study of T cells expressing NK-cell markers. From its re-call of the 5' RACE reads, TCRdb lists each CDR3 protein once, without DNA. This listing includes about 150,000 distinct CDR3 sequences. Sequencing input: blood T cells: a sorted CD56 or NKG2C T cell subset, CD4+ or CD8+ T cells, or bulk PBMC T cells (not recorded which). Receptor source: a woman aged 50 to 65 in good health.

The rearrangement uses TRBV24-1 and TRBJ1-1. Germline lookup yields CDR1 KGHDR and CDR2 SFDVKD. The CDR3 extends over 13 amino acids. This CDR3 is CATSDGYNTEAFF.

This CDR3 reads CSARGGTPILDEQFF. The chain uses TRBV20-1 and TRBJ2-1; TCRdb's assignment of TRBD2 cannot be checked, as there is no DNA. Germline CDR1 reads DFQATT; CDR2 reads SNEGSKA (reference sequence). The CDR3 loop spans 15 amino acids.

The gene calls are TRBV7-2 and TRBJ2-7; the TCRdb call, TRBD2, lacks DNA for checking. The CDR3 totals 15 residues. Germline V CDR1 and CDR2: SGHTA, FQGNSA. CDR3: CASSLFRGETYWQYF.